The next 26 T cell receptor beta chains were all read from a single sample in a study of T cell repertoires in cytomegalovirus infection. Via MiXCR, TCRdb re-called the reads, giving one row per CDR3 protein. Here the sample spans 500,000 to 600,000 distinct CDR3 sequences, about 15% being singletons. Sequencing was performed on CD8+ T cells from PBMCs. These receptors originate from a human donor in good health (CMV status not recorded). Some clones in this sample may be carry-over from other donors' samples.

This clonotype was found many times. V and J are TRBV6-1 and TRBJ1-1; D is ambiguous. CDR1 is MNHNS and CDR2 is SASEGT in the germline V gene. Trimming removed 0 bases from V and 3 bases from J, with 17 bases in between. CDR3 length: 17 amino acids. The DNA of the CDR3 is TGTGCCAGCAGTGAAGCCGGAACTCACGAAGCTTACACTGAAGCTTTCTTT. This encodes CASSEAGTHEAYTEAFF.

This clonotype was detected only a few times. The V and J genes are TRBV2 and TRBJ1-2; D not resolved. Germline lookup yields CDR1 SNHLY and CDR2 FYNNEI. CDR3 size: 14 residues. V was trimmed by 4 bases and J by 2 bases, leaving 11 bases between them. CDR3 sequence: CASSVTGNNYGYTF. CDR3 coding DNA: TGTGCCAGCAGTGTTACGGGAAACAACTATGGCTACACCTTC.

V gene TRBV15 combines with J gene TRBJ2-2, with TRBD2 identical over 13 bases. Per germline, CDR1 LNHNV and CDR2 YYDKDF (reference sequence). Trimming at V came to 7 bases and at J to 5 bases, leaving 16 bases not matched to a gene. The CDR3 is 19 residues long. The CDR3, as DNA: TGTGCCACCAAAAAATCCGGGACTAGCGGGGTATCGTTAACCGGGGAGCTGTTTTTT. Protein product: CATKKSGTSGVSLTGELFF.

Many counts were recorded for this clonotype. The CDR3 DNA sequence: TGTGCCAGCAGCCAAGAGGTGTACGAGCAGTACTTC. This sequence encodes CASSQEVYEQYF. The V gene is TRBV12-3 or TRBV12-4, the J gene TRBJ2-7; no definite D call. The CDR3 sequence is 12 residues long. The germline V and J ends were trimmed by 6 bases and 4 bases, with 10 bases remaining between them.

The chain has TRBV4-2 and TRBJ2-2; TRBD1 aligns across 7 bases. Germline lookup yields CDR1 LGHNA and CDR2 YNFKEQ. V was pared by 1 base and J by 3 bases, with 8 bases of the junction left unmatched. This CDR3 has 17 residues. The CDR3 bases are TGTGCCAGCAGCCAAGGATTACAGGGGTTTGACACCGGGGAGCTGTTTTTT. Residues: CASSQGLQGFDTGELFF.

The chain is built from TRBV27 and TRBJ1-1; 9 bases agree with TRBD1. Germline CDR1 MNHEY, CDR2 SMNVEV (reference sequence). The CDR3 consists of 14 residues. V lost 8 bases, J lost 10 bases, and 14 bases stayed unmatched. The chain's CDR3 is CASSAGSQGARAFF. The DNA of the CDR3 is TGTGCCAGCTCCGCAGGGTCACAGGGGGCGAGAGCTTTCTTT.

This clonotype came up many times. This chain joins TRBV4-1 and TRBJ1-4; 10 bases line up with TRBD1. The CDR3 is 17 amino acids. V shed 3 bases and J 0 bases; nucleotides not matched to a gene: 4. Germline lookup yields CDR1 MGHRA and CDR2 YSYEKL. The CDR3 loop is CASSHFGQGATNEKLFF. The CDR3 DNA follows: TGCGCCAGCAGCCACTTCGGACAGGGGGCAACTAATGAAAAACTGTTTTTT.

V usage is TRBV4-1 and J usage is TRBJ2-3; D is unclear. This CDR3 spans 13 amino acids. Germline V gene data show CDR1 as MGHRA and CDR2 as YSYEKL. The ends were cut back, 4 bases at V and 4 bases at J, with 9 bases in the middle. The CDR3 is CASSPEVADTQYF. CDR3 DNA: TGCGCCAGCAGCCCCGAGGTGGCAGATACGCAGTATTTT.

The chain has TRBV4-2 and TRBJ2-7, with D maybe TRBD1 (6 bases). Germline-derived CDR1 and CDR2 are LGHNA and YNFKEQ. CDR3 length: 16 amino acids. The V end lost 2 bases, the J end lost 1 base, and 15 bases lay between the germline ends. Here the CDR3 DNA reads TGTGCCAGCAGCCAAACAATAGGGACATATTCCTACGAGCAGTACTTC. Its translation is CASSQTIGTYSYEQYF.

On this clonotype: Compared with germline, one end of the junction differs, possibly owing to a read error. The genes are TRBV11-2 and TRBJ1-5, with 9 bases that match TRBD1. This CDR3 has 17 amino acids. Germline lookup yields CDR1 SGHAT and CDR2 FQNNGV. The chain's CDR3 is CARSGWTGDGSNQPKHF. The CDR3 DNA reads as TGTGCCAGAAGCGGCTGGACAGGGGACGGGAGCAATCAGCCCAAGCATTTT.

The chain uses TRBV12-3 or TRBV12-4 and TRBJ1-5; no reliable D call. Between the trimmed V and J ends, which lost 5 bases and 2 bases, there was a span of 13 bases. CDR3 size: 15 residues. The CDR3 here is CASSPTRYGNQPQHF. The CDR3 DNA reads TGTGCCAGCAGTCCGACCCGGTACGGCAATCAGCCCCAGCATTTT.

This clonotype was picked up a small number of times. The chain is built from TRBV5-6 and TRBJ2-7; 11 nucleotides agree with TRBD2. Germline CDR1 SGHDT, CDR2 YYEEEE. This CDR3 is built from 12 residues. V lost 5 bases to trimming and J lost 9 bases; unmatched junction nucleotides: 4. The CDR3 loop is CASSLGLAGQYF. Here the CDR3 DNA reads TGTGCCAGCAGTCTCGGACTAGCGGGGCAGTACTTC.

Many counts were recorded for this clonotype. This chain uses TRBV6-5 with TRBJ2-5, with a weak D call TRBD2 (6 bases). Germline V CDR1 and CDR2: MNHEY, SVGAGI. The CDR3 length is 15 residues. V was cut by 0 bases and J by 7 bases, with 15 bases left in between. Written as DNA, the CDR3 is TGTGCCAGCAGTTACTCGAAGGGACTGGATCCGACCCAGTACTTC. Translating gives CASSYSKGLDPTQYF.

This clonotype was seen more than once but under ten times. The chain is built from TRBV10-3 and TRBJ2-1; D is perhaps TRBD2 (6 bases). V was clipped by 6 bases and J by 0 bases, with 9 bases between them. Germline V lookup: CDR1 ENHRY, CDR2 SYGVKD. This CDR3 is built from 14 residues. The CDR3 bases are TGTGCCATCAGAGGGACTCCCTCCTACAATGAGCAGTTCTTC. It is translated as CAIRGTPSYNEQFF.

A word on this clonotype: One junction end disagrees with the germline gene, perhaps due to a read error. J is TRBJ2-7 and V is TRBV20-1, with D possibly called TRBD1 or TRBD2 (5 bases each). From germline, CDR1 is DFQATT and CDR2 SNEGSKA (reference sequence). This CDR3 is 13 amino acids long. CDR3 loop: CIATRDGTYEQYF. In DNA form, the CDR3 reads TGCATTGCTACTCGGGACGGTACCTACGAGCAGTACTTC.

V usage is TRBV2 and J usage is TRBJ1-2, with D maybe TRBD1 (6 bases). Trimming took 1 base from V and 5 from J, leaving 11 bases between them. The CDR3 spans 14 residues. Germline V gene data show CDR1 as SNHLY and CDR2 as FYNNEI. CDR3 DNA sequence: TGTGCCAGCAGTGAAGGCAGGGGAGAGTATGGCTACACCTTC. As protein: CASSEGRGEYGYTF.

V usage is TRBV11-2 and J usage is TRBJ2-3; D perhaps matches TRBD1 (5 bases). Germline V gene data show CDR1 as SGHAT and CDR2 as FQNNGV. This CDR3 is 13 amino acids long. Trimming shortened V by 1 base and J by 5 bases, and 7 bases separated the two germline ends. CDR3 protein: CASSLGTLDTQYF. The CDR3 region has the DNA TGTGCCAGCAGCTTAGGGACACTAGATACGCAGTATTTT.

This clonotype was found a few times. This rearrangement joins TRBV10-3 to TRBJ2-5; D is ambiguous. CDR1 is ENHRY and CDR2 is SYGVKD in the germline V gene. V dropped 4 bases and J dropped 3 bases, with 18 bases sitting between them. CDR3 length equals 16 residues. The CDR3 coding sequence is TGTGCCATCAGTGTTAGATTAGGCGGCAGAGAAGAGACCCAGTACTTC. Translated, it gives CAISVRLGGREETQYF.

This clonotype has just a few counts. The chain carries TRBV27 and TRBJ2-1; D may be TRBD2 (6 bases). The germline CDR1 and CDR2 sequences are MNHEY and SMNVEV (reference sequence). The CDR3 has 16 residues. Trimming removed 4 bases from V and 4 bases from J, with 17 bases in between. This CDR3 is CASSWTWGDAYNEQFF. The CDR3 DNA reads TGTGCCAGCAGTTGGACTTGGGGGGACGCATACAATGAGCAGTTCTTC.

The chain employs TRBV6-5 and TRBJ2-7, with D possibly being TRBD2 (6 bases). CDR3 length: 13 residues. Trimming pared 10 bases from V and 2 bases from J, leaving 15 bases between. Germline CDR1 is MNHEY and CDR2 is SVGAGI. CDR3 loop: CATSRRGPYEQYF. The CDR3 coding sequence is TGTGCCACCTCCCGGAGGGGCCCCTACGAGCAGTACTTC.

The rearrangement links TRBV28 to TRBJ1-1; 7 nucleotides match TRBD1. The CDR3 is 15 amino acids. CDR1 MDHEN and CDR2 SYDVKM come from the germline V gene. J gave up 3 bases and V 5 bases, and 9 bases lay outside the gene matches. Here the CDR3 reads CASSSTYTGDTEAFF. CDR3 DNA sequence: TGTGCCAGCAGTAGTACTTACACAGGGGACACTGAAGCTTTCTTT.

The rearrangement joins TRBV30 to TRBJ2-1, with D perhaps given as TRBD1 or TRBD2 (5 bases each). Germline V gene sequence: CDR1 GTSNPN, CDR2 SVGIG (reference sequence). V was clipped by 4 bases and J by 0 bases, with 10 bases between them. CDR3 length: 14 amino acids. CDR3 DNA: TGTGCCTGGAAGGGACCGAGCTCCTACAATGAGCAGTTCTTC. Its protein product is CAWKGPSSYNEQFF. Using reference TRBV30 and TRBJ2-1 for the parts outside the CDR3, the full variable domain is SQTIHQWPATLVQPVGSPLSLECTVEGTSNPNLYWYRQAAGRGLQLLFYSVGIGQISSEVPQNLSASRPQDRQFILSSKKLLLSDSGFYLCAWKGPSSYNEQFFGPGTRLTVL.

Many counts were recorded for this clonotype. The chain links TRBV6-1 to TRBJ2-7; D is undetermined. CDR3 length equals 13 residues. V was cut by 2 bases and J by 0 bases, with 5 bases left in between. Germline V gives CDR1 MNHNS, CDR2 SASEGT. For the CDR3, the DNA is TGTGCCAGCAGTGAAAGGAGCTCCTACGAGCAGTACTTC. It codes for CASSERSSYEQYF.

V and J are TRBV28 and TRBJ2-5, with 9 nucleotides matching TRBD1. J was trimmed by 2 bases and V by 4 bases; bases with no gene match: 5. CDR1 MDHEN and CDR2 SYDVKM come from the germline V gene. This CDR3 contains 15 residues. The CDR3 coding sequence is TGTGCCAGCAGTTCAGGACAGGGGTGGCAAGAGACCCAGTACTTC. It yields the protein CASSSGQGWQETQYF.

This clonotype has a count of ten or more. The rearrangement uses TRBV7-2 and TRBJ2-7, with a weak D call TRBD2 (6 bases). V was shortened by 5 bases and J by 6 bases, with 17 bases between the two germline ends. Germline loops: CDR1 SGHTA, CDR2 FQGNSA. CDR3 size: 14 residues. CDR3 nucleotides: TGTGCCAGCAGCCTCCCTGGGACTTTTCTCGAGCAGTACTTC. Its protein is CASSLPGTFLEQYF.

This clonotype came up many times. V and J are TRBV11-2 and TRBJ2-1; the D gene is possibly TRBD2 (5 bases). The V gene lost 5 bases and the J gene lost 10 bases, with 9 bases spanning the gap. This CDR3 region has 11 residues. Germline values: CDR1 SGHAT, CDR2 FQNNGV. CDR3 amino acids: CASSRGWEQFF. The CDR3 DNA sequence: TGTGCCAGCAGCCGCGGGTGGGAGCAGTTCTTC.